Included here is one T cell receptor beta chain sequence, with context. No antigen is known for it. These data come from a study of T cells in Graves' hyperthyroidism and ophthalmopathy. Fresh 10 ml peripheral blood yielded PBMCs. General study results and limits: In simple terms, a model built on 13 V-J features told ophthalmopathy apart from stable hyperthyroidism.

Amplification of TCR beta CDR3 regions was performed using RNA transcripts as template. Using the HTBI primer set, a first-round RT-PCR was run on the TCR CDR3. One entry per CDR3 protein, called by TCRdb with MiXCR from the multiplex PCR reads. The sample holds fewer than 700,000 distinct CDR3 sequences; roughly 17% are singletons and the top ten take 17%. This clonotype was obtained from a woman aged 18-29 years with Graves' ophthalmopathy. Sequences were obtained from blood.

CDR3 protein: CASSGTGAAVTYGYTF. Written as DNA, the CDR3 is TGTGCCAGCAGTGGGACAGGGGCCGCTGTGACCTATGGCTACACCTTC. The chain uses TRBV2 and TRBJ1-2; 9 bases line up with TRBD1. The CDR3 consists of 16 residues. Germline lookup yields CDR1 SNHLY and CDR2 FYNNEI. V trimming: 4 bases; J trimming: 4 bases; junction bases outside the gene matches: 10.